This TCR beta chain was obtained from a study of Graves' ophthalmopathy and Graves' hyperthyroidism. The V gene's germline CDR1 is MNHNY and CDR2 SVGAGI (reference sequence). The CDR3 contains 13 residues. Trimming took off 2 bases at V and 5 bases at J, with 9 bases between the two ends. The table lists this clonotype with many counts. Its antigen is unidentified. Presentation of ophthalmopathy in the donors involved moderate-to-severe activity, CAS ≥3, NOSPECS ≥4 and a duration under 3 months. The study's findings and limits: Appearing in blood as well were most expanded thyroid clonotypes above 0.001 frequency. Ophthalmopathy cases were distinguished from stable hyperthyroidism by a 13-signature model, reaching 85% to 90% sensitivity and around 80% specificity.

Transcripts of RNA were the source for amplifying TCR beta CDR3 regions. HTBI-primed first-round RT-PCR preceded second-round multiplex PCR. One entry per CDR3 protein results from TCRdb running MiXCR on the multiplex PCR reads. The sample records around 660,000 distinct CDR3 sequences, just over 40% being singletons. The specimen was peripheral blood. The V call is TRBV6-6, the J call TRBJ2-5; D unresolved. The sequence was collected from an adult man with Graves' ophthalmopathy. CDR3 sequence (DNA): TGTGCCAGCAGTTACACGTCGGTCGAGACCCAGTACTTC. Translating gives CASSYTSVETQYF.